These 15 T cell receptor beta chains were sequenced from one sample in a study of blood T cell repertoires in COVID-19. The protocol was immunoSEQ multiplex PCR, while the TCRdb copy is restricted to in-frame clones and leaves out a portion. The top ten hold 7.9% of the sample, which has about 110,000 clones, 82% seen once. Sample: peripheral blood. The receptors stem from a man between 65 and 85 years old with acute or convalescent COVID-19.

The CDR3 region has the DNA TGTGCCAGCAGCTTAACAGGGGGCCTAAGCTACGAGCAGTACTTC. It encodes CASSLTGGLSYEQYF. The chain joins TRBV28 to TRBJ2-7, with TRBD1 matching 9 bases. This CDR3 is built from 15 residues. J lost 3 bases, V lost 6 bases, and 9 bases had no gene match. Germline loops: CDR1 MDHEN, CDR2 SYDVKM.

This clone came up a few times. The rearrangement uses TRBV19 and TRBJ1-5; D gene uncertain. Germline assignment: CDR1 LNHDA and CDR2 SQIVND (reference sequence). V lost 5 bases and J lost 5, with 7 bases in between. The CDR3 spans 12 residues. The CDR3 DNA follows: TGTGCCAGTAGTTCCTTTGATCAGCCCCAGCATTTT. Translation gives CASSSFDQPQHF.

The chain combines TRBV28 with TRBJ1-2; D not certain. Germline-derived CDR1 and CDR2 are MDHEN and SYDVKM. The CDR3 loop spans 12 amino acids. Trimming took 6 bases from V and 5 from J, leaving 10 bases between them. The CDR3 loop reads CASRADFYGYTF. DNA for the CDR3: TGTGCCAGCAGGGCGGACTTTTATGGCTACACCTTC.

A remark on this clone: Germline is not matched at one junction end, which may reflect a read error. The rearrangement joins TRBV7-7 to TRBJ2-1, with 9 bases matching TRBD1. The CDR3 has 14 amino acids. Germline CDR1 and CDR2: SSHAT and FNYEAQ (reference sequence). CDR3 nucleotide sequence: TGTGCTAGCAGTCGAACAGGGGGCCACAATGAGCAGTTCTTC. Amino acids: CASSRTGGHNEQFF.

This chain connects TRBV6-5 to TRBJ2-1, with 11 bases matching TRBD2. After removal of 6 bases from V and 5 bases from J, the junction contained 6 bases not matched to a gene. The CDR3 runs to 15 residues. Germline assignment: CDR1 MNHEY and CDR2 SVGAGI. This chain's CDR3 is CASSETSGTHNEQFF. The CDR3 region has the DNA TGTGCCAGCAGCGAGACTAGCGGGACTCACAATGAGCAGTTCTTC.

The CDR3 region is CSVVPSGRGGELFF. The CDR3 nucleotides read TGCAGCGTTGTCCCTAGCGGGAGGGGTGGGGAGCTGTTTTTT. The chain employs TRBV29-1 and TRBJ2-2, with TRBD2 identical over 12 bases. Losses at the gene ends were 4 bases for V and 8 bases for J; bases not matched to a gene: 5. Germline CDR1 reads SQVTM; CDR2 reads ANQGSEA. The CDR3 contains 14 residues.

The rearrangement links TRBV2 to TRBJ2-7, with D tentatively TRBD1 (6 bases). Between the trimmed V and J ends, which lost 8 bases and 1 base, there was a span of 15 bases. The CDR3 covers 14 residues. The V gene's germline CDR1 is SNHLY and CDR2 FYNNEI. For the CDR3, the DNA is TGTGCCAGCGAAATGGACAGTAAGTCCTACGAGCAGTACTTC. It yields the protein CASEMDSKSYEQYF.

The chain carries TRBV4-2 and TRBJ2-2; 8 bases are shared with TRBD2. Losses at the gene ends were 4 bases for V and 0 bases for J; bases not matched to a gene: 10. Germline V gene sequence: CDR1 LGHNA, CDR2 YNFKEQ. The CDR3 extends over 18 amino acids. The CDR3 DNA follows: TGTGCCAGCAGCCTACGGGGCAGCGGGGGATCGAACACCGGGGAGCTGTTTTTT. Translating it yields CASSLRGSGGSNTGELFF.

The gene calls are TRBV18 and TRBJ2-5; the match to TRBD1 covers 9 bases. This CDR3 has 15 residues. The V and J ends lost 2 bases and 5 bases, in that order; junction bases with no gene match: 6. Germline CDR1 and CDR2: KGHSH and LQKENI. The CDR3 nucleotides are TGTGCCAGCTCACCAACAGGGGGCGATTTCGAGACCCAGTACTTC. It is translated as CASSPTGGDFETQYF.

This chain joins TRBV7-2 and TRBJ2-3; 7 nucleotides align to TRBD1. The CDR3 runs 15 residues. The V gene end was trimmed by 5 bases and the J gene end by 5 bases; junction bases not matched to a gene: 10. Germline V gives CDR1 SGHTA, CDR2 FQGNSA. The CDR3 here is CASSKRVGGVDTQYF. The CDR3 DNA reads TGTGCCAGCAGCAAACGGGTAGGGGGCGTAGATACGCAGTATTTT.

This rearrangement joins TRBV29-1 to TRBJ1-1, with TRBD1 matching 7 bases. Germline-derived CDR1 and CDR2 are SQVTM and ANQGSEA. With V trimmed by 6 bases and J by 3 bases, 10 bases remained unmatched. This CDR3 is 14 amino acids long. The CDR3 region has the DNA TGCAGCGTGACAGGGAGCGGTTTGGACACTGAAGCTTTCTTT. As protein: CSVTGSGLDTEAFF.

In its sample, this clone was seen a few times. Other DNA sequences in the same sample also yield this CDR3. The rearrangement joins TRBV11-2 to TRBJ2-3, with D unresolved. The CDR3 runs to 11 residues. Germline CDR1 reads SGHAT; CDR2 reads FQNNGV. Trimming cost V 7 bases and J 5 bases, with 7 bases left between them. The CDR3 spells CASTFKDTQYF. Written as DNA, the CDR3 is TGTGCCAGCACCTTTAAAGATACGCAGTATTTT.

The chain recombines TRBV6-4 with TRBJ2-3; unclear D gene. Trimming shortened V by 0 bases and J by 0 bases, and 4 bases separated the two germline ends. The CDR3 length is 14 residues. Germline V gives CDR1 MRHNA, CDR2 SNTAGT. CDR3 amino acids: CASSDSPSTDTQYF. The CDR3 DNA sequence: TGTGCCAGCAGTGACTCTCCTAGCACAGATACGCAGTATTTT.

The chain recombines TRBV5-1 with TRBJ1-1, with 7 bases identical to TRBD1. The V and J ends lost 4 bases and 4 bases, in that order; junction bases with no gene match: 4. Germline V lookup: CDR1 SGHRS, CDR2 YFSETQ. This CDR3 comprises 13 residues. CDR3 in amino acids: CASSEQGFTEAFF. The CDR3 nucleotides read TGCGCCAGCAGCGAACAGGGGTTCACTGAAGCTTTCTTT.

The V gene is TRBV5-5, the J gene TRBJ1-5, with 11 bases aligning to TRBD1. The V gene's germline CDR1 is SGHKS and CDR2 YYEKEE (reference sequence). The CDR3 runs to 18 residues. Unmatched junction bases numbered 12, after V lost 0 bases and J lost 7 bases. The CDR3 nucleotides are TGTGCCAGCAGCTTGGCCGTACCAACCGGGACAGGGGGACAGCCCCAGCATTTT. Translation gives CASSLAVPTGTGGQPQHF.